This T cell receptor (beta chain) comes out of a study of CD8 T cells in ankylosing spondylitis. General observations from the study: Peripheral blood samples showed relatively rare disease-linked clones, and these clones were CD8+. The authors reported significant enrichment of disease-linked clones in matched ankylosing spondylitis synovial fluid. For ankylosing spondylitis blood, a TCR beta motif of 7 or 8 highly homologous variants appeared characteristic.

The CDR3 sequence is 13 residues long. After removal of 5 bases from V and 9 bases from J, the junction contained 5 bases not matched to a gene. This clonotype came up a few times. The antigen is not known. Making the TCR beta libraries involved quantitative 5'-RACE with molecular barcodes. TCRdb passed the 5' RACE reads through MiXCR, listing each CDR3 protein once. The sample records 200,000 to 300,000 distinct CDR3 sequences, over 30% being singletons. The rearrangement links TRBV12-3 or TRBV12-4 to TRBJ2-1; 9 positions agree with TRBD1. The receptor was isolated from a male donor with ankylosing spondylitis or in good health (not recorded which). The sample comprised blood, either unsorted or a sorted T cell fraction (not recorded which). The CDR3 nucleotides are TGTGCCAGCAGTCGGACAGGGGTGGGTGAGCAGTTCTTC. It translates to CASSRTGVGEQFF.